A selection of T cell receptor beta chains follows, all from one sample in a study of shared clonotypes between healthy human individuals. Measured with immunoSEQ multiplex PCR; TCRdb has only the in-frame clones, and not every one. The repertoire holds about 2.4 million clones, with approximately 93% as singletons. The sample consisted of naive CD4+ T cells from PBMCs. The receptors were gathered from a young man in good health. Some clones in this sample may be carry-over from other donors' samples. Both conserved end residues are part of each CDR3. Each record gives: D gene, J gene, clone size, V gene, CDR3 DNA, CDR3 protein. The D gene is left open where the match is weak. For some rows the clone size is stated as once, few or many, or as a class when expanded; others skip it.

D gene: TRBD1
J gene: TRBJ2-5
clone size: .
V gene: TRBV5-4
CDR3 DNA: TGTGCCAGCAGCCCCCGGGACAGGGGTTTCCAAGAGACCCAGTACTTC
CDR3 protein: CASSPRDRGFQETQYF

D gene: TRBD2
J gene: TRBJ2-7
clone size: once
V gene: TRBV6-1
CDR3 DNA: TGTGCCAGCAGTTCGACTAGCGTGGCCTCCTACGAGCAGTACTTC
CDR3 protein: CASSSTSVASYEQYF

D gene: .
J gene: TRBJ1-3
clone size: .
V gene: TRBV18
CDR3 DNA: TGTGCCAGCTCACCGACGGACTCTGGAAACACCATATATTTT
CDR3 protein: CASSPTDSGNTIYF

D gene: TRBD1
J gene: TRBJ1-2
clone size: .
V gene: TRBV11-2
CDR3 DNA: TGTGCCAGCAGCTCACAAGGGGAGGGACAGGGGACCTTC
CDR3 protein: CASSSQGEGQGTF

D gene: .
J gene: TRBJ2-1
clone size: .
V gene: TRBV9
CDR3 DNA: TGTGCCAGCAGCCTCACTGGGGCAGAACAACCAAACAATGAGCAGTTCTTC
CDR3 protein: CASSLTGAEQPNNEQFF

D gene: .
J gene: TRBJ2-3
clone size: .
V gene: TRBV27
CDR3 DNA: TGTGCCAGCAGTTTAAGGGGCACCCCATACGCCGATACGCAGTATTTT
CDR3 protein: CASSLRGTPYADTQYF

D gene: .
J gene: TRBJ2-7
clone size: .
V gene: TRBV30
CDR3 DNA: TGTGCCTGGCGCTCGGAGGGCCTCGAGCAGTACTTC
CDR3 protein: CAWRSEGLEQYF

D gene: .
J gene: TRBJ2-1
clone size: once
V gene: TRBV30
CDR3 DNA: TGTGCCTGGAGTGTAGGATGGTCCAACAATGAGCAGTTCTTC
CDR3 protein: CAWSVGWSNNEQFF

D gene: .
J gene: TRBJ1-4
clone size: .
V gene: TRBV27
CDR3 DNA: TGTGCCAGCAGTTTAAGAGGGGCCTCATTAGGGGAAAAACTGTTTTTT
CDR3 protein: CASSLRGASLGEKLFF

D gene: TRBD1
J gene: TRBJ1-1
clone size: few
V gene: TRBV7-6
CDR3 DNA: TGTGCCAGCAGCCGGGACAGGAACACTGAAGCTTTCTTT
CDR3 protein: CASSRDRNTEAFF

D gene: .
J gene: TRBJ2-4
clone size: .
V gene: TRBV2
CDR3 DNA: TGTGCCAGCAGCCACAGGGTAATAGCCAAAAACATTCAGTACTTC
CDR3 protein: CASSHRVIAKNIQYF

D gene: TRBD2
J gene: TRBJ2-1
clone size: .
V gene: TRBV30
CDR3 DNA: TGTGCCTGGACGGGACTAGCGGGCGCAAACTCCTACAATGAGCAGTTCTTC
CDR3 protein: CAWTGLAGANSYNEQFF

D gene: TRBD1
J gene: TRBJ2-1
clone size: .
V gene: TRBV19
CDR3 DNA: TGTGCCAGTACTCAGGACAGGCGCCCCTACAATGAGCAGTTCTTC
CDR3 protein: CASTQDRRPYNEQFF

D gene: TRBD1
J gene: TRBJ2-7
clone size: .
V gene: TRBV5-1
CDR3 DNA: TGCGCCAGCAGGAACAATCCCGGGACAGGGCCAACCTACGAGCAGTACTTC
CDR3 protein: CASRNNPGTGPTYEQYF

D gene: .
J gene: TRBJ2-3
clone size: .
V gene: TRBV6-4
CDR3 DNA: TGTGCCAGCAGTCCATCAGGCACAGATACGCAGTATTTT
CDR3 protein: CASSPSGTDTQYF

D gene: TRBD1
J gene: TRBJ2-7
clone size: .
V gene: TRBV7-9
CDR3 DNA: TGTGCCAGCAGCTTAGGCGGACAGGGTCACGAGCAGTACTTC
CDR3 protein: CASSLGGQGHEQYF

D gene: .
J gene: TRBJ2-1
clone size: .
V gene: TRBV5-1
CDR3 DNA: TGCGCCAGCAGCTCCGAGCGGGTTGCCTACAATGAGCAGTTCTTC
CDR3 protein: CASSSERVAYNEQFF

D gene: .
J gene: TRBJ1-6
clone size: .
V gene: TRBV6-5
CDR3 DNA: TGTGCCAGCAGTTACTCGCTACGTCGTGATTCACCCCTCCACTTT
CDR3 protein: CASSYSLRRDSPLHF

D gene: .
J gene: TRBJ2-1
clone size: .
V gene: TRBV7-9
CDR3 DNA: TGTGCCAGCAGCACAACTAGCCACCTAAATGAGCAGTTCTTC
CDR3 protein: CASSTTSHLNEQFF

D gene: .
J gene: TRBJ1-3
clone size: .
V gene: TRBV30
CDR3 DNA: TGTGCCTCGGACCTGCGGGGCTCTGGAAACACCATATATTTT
CDR3 protein: CASDLRGSGNTIYF

D gene: .
J gene: TRBJ2-1
clone size: .
V gene: TRBV10-3
CDR3 DNA: TGTGCCACGATCCGGGACCCTGCAGTCAATGAGCAGTTCTTC
CDR3 protein: CATIRDPAVNEQFF

D gene: TRBD2
J gene: TRBJ2-7
clone size: .
V gene: TRBV11-2
CDR3 DNA: TGTGCCAGCAGCTTTTCCGGGGGGGCGCGCTACGAGCAGTACTTC
CDR3 protein: CASSFSGGARYEQYF

D gene: .
J gene: TRBJ2-3
clone size: .
V gene: TRBV7-2
CDR3 DNA: TGTGCCAGCAGCTCATCAATTGGGGCCACAGATACGCAGTATTTT
CDR3 protein: CASSSSIGATDTQYF

D gene: TRBD2
J gene: TRBJ2-7
clone size: .
V gene: TRBV7-2
CDR3 DNA: TGTGCCAGCAGCCCGCGGGGGGGGCGAAGCTCCTACGAGCAGTACTTC
CDR3 protein: CASSPRGGRSSYEQYF

D gene: TRBD1
J gene: TRBJ1-1
clone size: .
V gene: TRBV25-1
CDR3 DNA: TGTGCCAGCACAGACGCCAGGGGGATCACTGAAGCTTTCTTT
CDR3 protein: CASTDARGITEAFF

D gene: .
J gene: TRBJ1-1
clone size: .
V gene: TRBV19
CDR3 DNA: TGTGCCAGTAGTATACAGGGGCAGAACACTGAAGCTTTCTTT
CDR3 protein: CASSIQGQNTEAFF

D gene: .
J gene: TRBJ1-1
clone size: .
V gene: TRBV7-2
CDR3 DNA: TGTGCCAGCAGCGCCTTCCAGGGTTTAACTGAAGCTTTCTTT
CDR3 protein: CASSAFQGLTEAFF

D gene: .
J gene: TRBJ1-2
clone size: .
V gene: TRBV2
CDR3 DNA: TGTGCCAGCAGTCTCATAAGGGATTCCTATGGCTACACCTTC
CDR3 protein: CASSLIRDSYGYTF

D gene: TRBD2
J gene: TRBJ2-1
clone size: .
V gene: TRBV11-1
CDR3 DNA: TGTGCCAGCAGCTCACAAGCGGGAGTGAGCAATGAGCAGTTCTTC
CDR3 protein: CASSSQAGVSNEQFF

D gene: TRBD1
J gene: TRBJ2-3
clone size: .
V gene: TRBV6-5
CDR3 DNA: TGTGCCAGCAGCGGGACAGGAGGCACAGATACGCAGTATTTT
CDR3 protein: CASSGTGGTDTQYF

D gene: .
J gene: TRBJ2-3
clone size: .
V gene: TRBV2
CDR3 DNA: TGTGCCAGCAGGGTCCGGGGACCAACCAGCACAGATACGCAGTATTTT
CDR3 protein: CASRVRGPTSTDTQYF

D gene: .
J gene: TRBJ1-5
clone size: .
V gene: TRBV5-5
CDR3 DNA: TGTGCCAGCAATCGTGACCAGCCCCAGCATTTT
CDR3 protein: CASNRDQPQHF

D gene: .
J gene: TRBJ1-5
clone size: .
V gene: TRBV4-1
CDR3 DNA: TGCGCCAGCAGCACGCAGGGGATTAGCAATCAGCCCCAGCATTTT
CDR3 protein: CASSTQGISNQPQHF

D gene: .
J gene: TRBJ1-5
clone size: few
V gene: TRBV20-1
CDR3 DNA: TGCAGTGCTAGGAGAATACCCCAGCATTTT
CDR3 protein: CSARRIPQHF

D gene: .
J gene: TRBJ2-1
clone size: .
V gene: TRBV2
CDR3 DNA: TGTGCCAGCAGTCCTACAAGTACATTCCGCAATGAGCAGTTCTTC
CDR3 protein: CASSPTSTFRNEQFF

D gene: .
J gene: TRBJ1-2
clone size: .
V gene: TRBV9
CDR3 DNA: TGTGCCAGCAGCCCGTCACAGGGTGTTGGCTACACCTTC
CDR3 protein: CASSPSQGVGYTF

D gene: .
J gene: TRBJ2-2
clone size: once
V gene: TRBV5-1
CDR3 DNA: TGCGCCAGCAGCTTGGCGGTAGGGGCCGGGGAGCTGTTTTTT
CDR3 protein: CASSLAVGAGELFF

D gene: .
J gene: TRBJ2-7
clone size: .
V gene: TRBV7-2
CDR3 DNA: TGTGCCAGCAGCTCCCGGACTGGAGACGAGCAGTACTTC
CDR3 protein: CASSSRTGDEQYF

D gene: TRBD1
J gene: TRBJ2-7
clone size: .
V gene: TRBV5-1
CDR3 DNA: TGCGCCAGCAGCTTGTATTCTCGGACAGGGGGGACCTACGAGCAGTACTTC
CDR3 protein: CASSLYSRTGGTYEQYF

D gene: TRBD1
J gene: TRBJ1-2
clone size: .
V gene: TRBV7-9
CDR3 DNA: TGTGCCAGCAGCTACTCCGGGACAGGGGGCTTTGGCTACACCTTC
CDR3 protein: CASSYSGTGGFGYTF

D gene: .
J gene: TRBJ2-3
clone size: .
V gene: TRBV29-1
CDR3 DNA: TGCAGCGTTGCGACCAGACCTACAGATACGCAGTATTTT
CDR3 protein: CSVATRPTDTQYF

D gene: TRBD2
J gene: TRBJ2-2
clone size: .
V gene: TRBV5-4
CDR3 DNA: TGTGCCAGCAGCTTGGGTGGACTAGCGGGAGAGGGCGGGGAGCTGTTTTTT
CDR3 protein: CASSLGGLAGEGGELFF